The 11 T cell receptor beta chains presented below share a single source sample, sequenced in a study of tumor-infiltrating lymphocytes in primary liver carcinoma. Scientists recovered RNA and DNA together from roughly 20-30 mg of unsorted bulk tissue. Researchers generated TCR beta cDNA from about 530 ng of total RNA, relying on a constant-region primer. Library construction for TCR beta comprised three nested multiplex PCR rounds performed with slightly modified ARM-PCR. Amplification in the first two PCR rounds was performed using TRBV1-TRBV30 forward primers and a C-beta reverse primer for 10 cycles each. MiXCR was run by TCRdb on the multiplex PCR reads, yielding one entry per CDR3 protein. In the table there are 90,000 to 150,000 distinct CDR3 sequences, 65% to 75% of which are singletons. Specimen: tumor-adjacent normal liver tissue. The receptors shown here come from a woman between 55 and 75 years old with primary liver carcinoma and hepatitis B virus infection.

Note on this clonotype: A read error is likely, as this CDR3 ends without the conserved phenylalanine or tryptophan. This chain connects TRBV4-2 to TRBJ2-7, with D possibly being TRBD2 (5 bases). Trimming shortened V by 2 bases and J by 4 bases, and 15 bases separated the two germline ends. The CDR3 sequence is 15 residues long. Looked up from germline, CDR1 is LGHNA and CDR2 is YNFKEQ. The CDR3 protein is CASSQPGISEYEQYI. The CDR3 DNA reads as TGTGCCAGCAGCCAACCCGGGATTAGCGAGTACGAGCAGTACATC.

To note about this clonotype: An end of the junction differs from the germline gene, which may be a read error. V gene TRBV5-4 combines with J gene TRBJ2-7; 11 bases map to TRBD2. CDR1 and CDR2 from the germline V gene are SGHNT and YYREEE (reference sequence). The CDR3 is made up of 16 amino acids. The CDR3 sequence: CVSSPPGSGRAYEQYF. As DNA, the CDR3 is TGTGTCAGCAGCCCACCAGGTAGCGGGAGGGCGTACGAGCAGTACTTC. The whole variable domain, remainder taken from reference TRBV5-4 and TRBJ2-7, is ETGVTQSPTHLIKTRGQQVTLRCSSQSGHNTVSWYQQALGQGPQFIFQYYREEENGRGNFPPRFSGLQFPNYSSELNVNALELDDSALYLCVSSPPGSGRAYEQYFGPGTRLTVT.

In its sample, this clonotype was seen a few times. One base away lies a much larger clone, so this may be a sequencing read error. V gene TRBV6-1 combines with J gene TRBJ2-7; 7 bases are a match to TRBD2. The CDR3 runs to 14 residues. Germline V CDR1 and CDR2: MNHNS, SASEGT. The DNA for the CDR3 is TGTACCAGCAGTGAAGGCGGGAGTTCCCGCGAGCAGTACTTC. Its translation: CTSSEGGSSREQYF.

This clonotype was picked up a small number of times. This CDR3 reads CSALTGLESQPQHF. CDR3 nucleotide sequence: TGCAGTGCCTTGACAGGGCTGGAGAGTCAGCCCCAGCATTTT. The chain joins TRBV20-1 to TRBJ1-5; 7 bases fit TRBD1. The germline gives CDR1 DFQATT, CDR2 SNEGSKA (reference sequence). This CDR3 has 14 residues. J lost 6 bases, V lost 6 bases, and 11 bases had no gene match.

This clonotype was counted ten times or more. J is TRBJ2-7 and V is TRBV12-3 or TRBV12-4, with a possible D match to TRBD1 (6 bases). Trimming took off 7 bases at V and 4 bases at J, with 17 bases between the two ends. The CDR3 is 14 residues long. The DNA of the CDR3 is TGTGCCAGCACCGATACAGGGCGCGCTTACGAGCAGTACTTC. This sequence encodes CASTDTGRAYEQYF.

Notes on this clonotype: Germline and junction disagree at one end, which may indicate a read error. This chain uses TRBV20-1 with TRBJ2-3, with 13 bases lining up with TRBD2. Germline CDR1 DFQATT, CDR2 SNEGSKA (reference sequence). CDR3 length: 16 residues. The CDR3 coding sequence is TGCAGTGCACTGGGACTAGCGGGAACTAGCACAGATATGCAGTATTTT. Its protein is CSALGLAGTSTDMQYF.

In this sample, this clonotype turned up a few times. Given a much more abundant clone one base away, this may be a read error. This chain connects TRBV4-1 to TRBJ1-1; no clear D. CDR1 is MGHRA and CDR2 is YSYEKL in the germline V gene. V was clipped by 7 bases and J by 7 bases, with 25 bases between them. The CDR3 is 16 residues long. CDR3 bases: TGCGCCAGCAAAGGCGGTAGGGAGGGAATAGGAGTTGAAGCTTTCTTT. Translating gives CASKGGREGIGVEAFF.

Comments on this clonotype: One end of the junction varies from germline; a read error may be responsible. The chain has TRBV5-1 and TRBJ2-1; 9 bases align to TRBD1. Germline CDR1 and CDR2: SGHRS and YFSETQ. CDR3 length: 14 amino acids. The CDR3 bases are TGCACCAGCCAGGGGACAGGGCTGCGAGGTGAGCAGTTCTTC. Its translation: CTSQGTGLRGEQFF. Combining the CDR3 with reference TRBV5-1 and TRBJ2-1 gives the whole variable domain KAGVTQTPRYLIKTRGQQVTLSCSPISGHRSVSWYQQTPGQGLQFLFEYFSETQRNKGNFPGRFSGRQFSNSRSEMNVSTLELGDSALYLCTSQGTGLRGEQFFGPGTRLTVL.

Turning to this clonotype: Since no conserved phenylalanine or tryptophan closes the CDR3, a read error is the likely cause. The chain carries TRBV11-3 and TRBJ2-2; 9 positions match TRBD1. Trimming at V came to 9 bases and at J to 5 bases, leaving 13 bases not matched to a gene. CDR1 SGHNT and CDR2 YENEEA come from the germline V gene. CDR3 length: 16 amino acids. The CDR3 region has the DNA TGTGCCAGTAGGTCACTCGGGACAGGGAATACCGGGGAGCTGTTTCTT. Translated, it gives CASRSLGTGNTGELFL.

The chain uses TRBV12-3 or TRBV12-4 and TRBJ2-5; maybe TRBD1 (5 bases). The V gene lost 11 bases and the J gene lost 1 base, with 14 bases spanning the gap. This CDR3 spans 13 amino acids. The DNA for the CDR3 is TGTGCCGACAGTTTAATCGCCCAAGAGACCCAGTACTTC. The encoded protein is CADSLIAQETQYF.

The chain has TRBV29-1 and TRBJ2-1; possibly TRBD2 for D (6 bases). The CDR3 has 14 amino acids. CDR1 is SQVTM and CDR2 is ANQGSEA in the germline V gene. Trimming cost V 7 bases and J 8 bases, with 21 bases left between them. CDR3: CSGAAGSVVDEQFF. CDR3 nucleotide sequence: TGCAGCGGCGCTGCCGGGAGCGTAGTCGATGAGCAGTTCTTC.